One TCR beta chain is described in this entry. Germline CDR1 is PRHDT and CDR2 is FYEKMQ (reference sequence). The V gene end was trimmed by 5 bases and the J gene end by 2 bases; junction bases not matched to a gene: 5. CDR3 length: 14 amino acids. These data are taken from a study of shared clonotypes between healthy human individuals. How the authors handled the data: Without quality scores, immunoSEQ junctional reads could not be filtered like full-length reads. Clones were sequenced by immunoSEQ multiplex PCR, and TCRdb holds only the in-frame ones, with some missing. That table supplies the V and J calls and clone size; D and trimming were determined from the DNA. The profile covers fewer than 650,000 clones, with 76% appearing a single time and 10% to 15% taken by the ten largest.

This TCR was sampled from a middle-aged woman in good health. Some clones in this sample may be carry-over from other donors' samples. Specimen: PBMCs. The chain has TRBV13 and TRBJ2-7; 8 bases match TRBD2. The CDR3 loop is CASSIAGKTYEQYF. Here the CDR3 DNA reads TGTGCCAGCAGCATAGCGGGAAAAACCTACGAGCAGTACTTC.